This TCR beta chain was recorded in a study of T cell responses to AZD1222 COVID-19 vaccine. CDR3 length: 14 residues. Germline CDR1 MDHEN, CDR2 SYDVKM. V shed 6 bases and J 3 bases; nucleotides not matched to a gene: 8. Regarding this clone: Its target is unknown.

Method: immunoSEQ multiplex PCR; TCRdb's copy keeps in-frame clones and lacks some. The sample includes about 140,000 clones, approximately 88% seen only once; the top ten take about 4%. General study points: It should be noted that donors were predominantly white British and more often female, and clonal diversity was possibly underestimated. Spike-specific TCR breadth and depth were elevated following two AZD1222 doses. All repertoire sampling was performed exclusively after the peak T cell response.

The material sequenced was peripheral blood, taken on day 0 of AZD1222 vaccination. The rearrangement joins TRBV28 to TRBJ2-7; TRBD1 matches 7 bases. This clonotype was sampled from an adult in good health. The CDR3 bases are TGTGCCAGCAGACAAACGGGACAGATCTACGAGCAGTACTTC. It codes for CASRQTGQIYEQYF.